Presented here are 14 T cell receptor beta chains from one specimen sequenced in a study of T cell repertoires in cytomegalovirus infection. Each CDR3 protein gets one entry after TCRdb re-called the reads with MiXCR. The sample lists about 320,000 distinct CDR3 sequences; more than 8% were seen once. The sequenced sample was PBMCs. The receptors derive from a human donor in good health (CMV status not recorded). Some clones in this sample may be carry-over from other donors' samples.

This clonotype occurred a few times. The chain has TRBV6-2 or TRBV6-3 and TRBJ2-3; 7 positions agree with TRBD2. The germline gives CDR1 MNHEY, CDR2 SVGEGT. V shed 10 bases, J shed 0 bases, and the junction held 7 bases outside the gene matches. The CDR3 covers 14 residues. In DNA form, the CDR3 reads TGTGCCACCGCTCTAGCGGACAGCACAGATACGCAGTATTTT. Residues: CATALADSTDTQYF.

The chain joins TRBV10-3 to TRBJ2-1, with 7 positions matching TRBD1. The CDR3 has 14 residues. Germline V gene data show CDR1 as ENHRY and CDR2 as SYGVKD. Trimming cost V 6 bases and J 4 bases; bases outside gene matches: 6. The CDR3 sequence is CAISSGTEYNEQFF. The CDR3 bases are TGTGCCATCAGCTCCGGGACAGAGTACAATGAGCAGTTCTTC.

This chain connects TRBV6-6 to TRBJ2-7; 9 nucleotides align to TRBD1. The V gene's germline CDR1 is MNHNY and CDR2 SVGAGI (reference sequence). The V gene end was trimmed by 9 bases and the J gene end by 5 bases; junction bases not matched to a gene: 2. This CDR3 comprises 11 residues. The CDR3 DNA follows: TGTGCCAGTCGGGACAGGGACGAGCAGTACTTC. As protein: CASRDRDEQYF.

With respect to this clonotype: This may arise from a read error, as a much more abundant clone is one base away. This chain uses TRBV9 with TRBJ2-7; D may match TRBD1 or TRBD2 (5 bases each). The CDR3 runs 16 residues. CDR1 and CDR2 from the germline V gene are SGDLS and YYNGEE. The CDR3 region is CAISVAERAGSFEQYF. Written as DNA, the CDR3 is TGTGCCATCAGCGTAGCTGAAAGGGCAGGGAGTTTCGAGCAGTACTTC.

This clonotype appeared many times. This chain links TRBV12-3 or TRBV12-4 with TRBJ1-4; a possible D gene is TRBD1 (6 bases). V was pared by 1 base and J by 7 bases, with 13 bases between. This CDR3 spans 15 amino acids. This chain's CDR3 is CASSLVDSSAEKLFF. The CDR3 bases are TGTGCCAGCAGTTTAGTGGACAGCTCAGCTGAAAAACTGTTTTTT.

This clonotype was seen a few times. The chain couples TRBV20-1 to TRBJ1-3; D is ambiguous. CDR1 DFQATT and CDR2 SNEGSKA come from the germline V gene (reference sequence). Trimming removed 3 bases at V and 4 bases at J, with 22 bases between. This CDR3 region has 17 residues. The CDR3 here is CSASDRNPPPRGNTIYF. The CDR3 DNA reads as TGCAGTGCTAGTGATAGGAATCCTCCTCCGAGGGGAAACACCATATATTTT.

The chain joins TRBV24-1 to TRBJ2-7; maybe TRBD2 (6 bases). With 3 bases removed from V and 7 bases from J, the gap between germline ends came to 18 bases. The CDR3 is 15 amino acids. Germline assignment: CDR1 KGHDR and CDR2 SFDVKD. CDR3 nucleotide sequence: TGTGCCACCAGTGATCCTAACCGGGGGAGGAATGAGCAGTACTTC. Its translation is CATSDPNRGRNEQYF.

This clonotype showed up just a few times. The rearrangement uses TRBV4-2 and TRBJ2-1; D is possibly TRBD1 (6 bases). CDR1 LGHNA and CDR2 YNFKEQ come from the germline V gene. The CDR3 is 16 amino acids. V lost 3 bases to trimming and J lost 1 base, with 13 bases between them. The CDR3 loop reads CASSHRTEFSYNEQFF. The CDR3 DNA follows: TGTGCCAGCAGCCATAGGACAGAGTTTTCCTACAATGAGCAGTTCTTC.

Regarding this clonotype: A read error may account for a junction end that differs from germline. This chain connects TRBV5-3 to TRBJ2-4; D is perhaps TRBD1 (6 bases). TRBV5-3 is filed as an ORF, its function uncertain. The CDR3 loop spans 17 amino acids. The CDR3 nucleotides are TGTGCCAGCAGCTCACTGGCAGGGGAGTGGGGCAAAAACATTCAGTACTTC. This translates into CASSSLAGEWGKNIQYF.

This clonotype occurred many times. This chain uses TRBV9 with TRBJ2-3; TRBD2 agrees at 12 bases. This CDR3 comprises 19 residues. Germline CDR1 is SGDLS and CDR2 is YYNGEE. Trimming at V came to 1 base and at J to 4 bases, leaving 13 bases not matched to a gene. The CDR3 DNA reads as TGTGCCAGCAGCGTATTAGGACTAGCGGGGAGTGGGCTCGCAGATACGCAGTATTTT. Protein product: CASSVLGLAGSGLADTQYF.

The rearrangement links TRBV7-2 to TRBJ2-5, with 8 bases aligning to TRBD1. V trimming: 5 bases; J trimming: 4 bases; junction bases outside the gene matches: 12. This CDR3 spans 16 amino acids. Germline V gene lookup returns CDR1 SGHTA and CDR2 FQGNSA. The CDR3 spells CASSVPTGAKRETQYF. The CDR3 nucleotides read TGTGCCAGCAGCGTGCCGACAGGGGCTAAACGAGAGACCCAGTACTTC.

The chain links TRBV4-3 to TRBJ2-3; the match to TRBD1 covers 7 bases. This CDR3 contains 15 residues. Germline V gene lookup returns CDR1 LGHNA and CDR2 YSLEER. The V gene end was trimmed by 4 bases and the J gene end by 0 bases; junction bases not matched to a gene: 4. In nucleotides, the CDR3 is TGCGCCAGCAGCCTCAGACAGGGTAGCACAGATACGCAGTATTTT. It translates to CASSLRQGSTDTQYF.

In this sample, this clonotype turned up many times. The chain is built from TRBV2 and TRBJ2-5; TRBD1 or TRBD2 may be the D gene (5 bases each). Germline V lookup: CDR1 SNHLY, CDR2 FYNNEI. CDR3 length: 15 amino acids. Deletions cut 1 base from V and 5 bases from J, with 14 bases between. The CDR3 DNA reads as TGTGCCAGCAGTGAAGAGGAGTGGGGCGGGGAGACCCAGTACTTC. Translation: CASSEEEWGGETQYF. Filled out from reference TRBV2 and TRBJ2-5, the complete variable domain reads EPEVTQTPSHQVTQMGQEVILRCVPISNHLYFYWYRQILGQKVEFLVSFYNNEISEKSEIFDDQFSVERPDGSNFTLKIRSTKLEDSAMYFCASSEEEWGGETQYFGPGTRLLVL.

The chain is built from TRBV9 and TRBJ1-2; D possibly corresponds to TRBD1 (5 bases). Germline V lookup: CDR1 SGDLS, CDR2 YYNGEE. CDR3 length equals 14 residues. V was clipped by 0 bases and J by 4 bases, with 10 bases between them. The CDR3 protein is CASSVAEGTYGYTF. In DNA form, the CDR3 reads TGTGCCAGCAGCGTAGCGGAGGGGACCTATGGCTACACCTTC.